The 20 T cell receptor beta chains reported below all come from one sample, sequenced in a study of siplizumab effects on memory and regulatory T cells. Method: immunoSEQ multiplex PCR; TCRdb's copy keeps in-frame clones and lacks some. This sample has approximately 68,000 clones, with about 90% found just once. Input material: CD8+ T cells sorted from blood. The source is a human donor in good health.

The chain recombines TRBV2 with TRBJ2-7; D gene uncertain. Germline values: CDR1 SNHLY, CDR2 FYNNEI. V dropped 3 bases and J dropped 1 base, with 4 bases sitting between them. This CDR3 is 12 amino acids long. CDR3 in DNA: TGTGCCAGCAGTGACATGTCCTACGAGCAGTACTTC. Its protein is CASSDMSYEQYF. The complete variable domain, with remaining parts taken from reference TRBV2 and TRBJ2-7, reads EPEVTQTPSHQVTQMGQEVILRCVPISNHLYFYWYRQILGQKVEFLVSFYNNEISEKSEIFDDQFSVERPDGSNFTLKIRSTKLEDSAMYFCASSDMSYEQYFGPGTRLTVT.

The rearrangement links TRBV25-1 to TRBJ1-2, with 7 bases fitting TRBD1. J gave up 8 bases and V 3 bases, and 15 bases lay outside the gene matches. CDR1 is MGHDK, CDR2 SYGVNS, per germline. The CDR3 is 16 amino acids. For the CDR3, the DNA is TGTGCCAGCAGTGATTGGGGGACAGAGCCTTATGAGGGCTACACCTTC. This codes for CASSDWGTEPYEGYTF.

The rearrangement joins TRBV2 to TRBJ2-1, with 7 bases fitting TRBD1. CDR1 is SNHLY, CDR2 FYNNEI, per germline. The ends lost 10 bases at V and 6 bases at J; junction bases unmatched: 6. There are 12 residues in the CDR3. CDR3 DNA sequence: TGTGCCATTCTAAGGACAGGCAATGAGCAGTTCTTC. This translates into CAILRTGNEQFF. The variable domain in full, completed from reference TRBV2 and TRBJ2-1, reads EPEVTQTPSHQVTQMGQEVILRCVPISNHLYFYWYRQILGQKVEFLVSFYNNEISEKSEIFDDQFSVERPDGSNFTLKIRSTKLEDSAMYFCAILRTGNEQFFGPGTRLTVL.

The gene calls are TRBV10-1 and TRBJ1-5; possibly TRBD1 for D (6 bases). V was clipped by 8 bases and J by 1 base, with 15 bases between them. The CDR3 is made up of 15 amino acids. Germline V lookup: CDR1 WNHNN, CDR2 SYGVQD (reference sequence). The CDR3 region has the DNA TGCGCCAGCTCCGGACAGCCCTCCAGCAATCAGCCCCAGCATTTT. This encodes CASSGQPSSNQPQHF.

The chain joins TRBV19 to TRBJ2-2; 8 bases agree with TRBD1. Germline V gives CDR1 LNHDA, CDR2 SQIVND (reference sequence). The J segment lost 1 base and the V segment lost 4 bases, leaving 5 bases of the junction unmatched. This CDR3 has 16 residues. The CDR3 DNA sequence: TGTGCCAGTAGTACCCAGACAGGGGTGAACACCGGGGAGCTGTTTTTT. Translating gives CASSTQTGVNTGELFF.

The chain combines TRBV5-6 with TRBJ2-5; no reliable D call. Deletions cut 0 bases from V and 5 bases from J, with 14 bases between. This CDR3 comprises 15 residues. Germline CDR1 SGHDT, CDR2 YYEEEE. CDR3 sequence reads: CASSLVGSKAETQYF. DNA of the CDR3: TGTGCCAGCAGCTTGGTGGGATCCAAGGCGGAGACCCAGTACTTC.

The chain is built from TRBV7-2 and TRBJ2-3; 8 positions agree with TRBD2. Per the germline V gene, CDR1 is SGHTA and CDR2 is FQGNSA. V gave up 1 base and J gave up 2 bases; unmatched junction bases: 5. The CDR3 totals 16 residues. The CDR3 DNA is TGTGCCAGCAGCTTAGGGCTAGCGGGCCCCACAGATACGCAGTATTTT. Translation gives CASSLGLAGPTDTQYF. Full variable domain (remainder filled in from reference TRBV7-2 and TRBJ2-3): GAGVSQSPSNKVTEKGKDVELRCDPISGHTALYWYRQSLGQGLEFLIYFQGNSAPDKSGLPSDRFSAERTGGSVSTLTIQRTQQEDSAVYLCASSLGLAGPTDTQYFGPGTRLTVL.

The rearrangement joins TRBV15 to TRBJ1-2; TRBD1 matches 7 bases. This CDR3 is 15 amino acids long. The V and J ends lost 0 bases and 5 bases, in that order; junction bases with no gene match: 6. Germline V gene data show CDR1 as LNHNV and CDR2 as YYDKDF (reference sequence). The CDR3 nucleotides read TGTGCCACCAGCAGAGACCGAGGGGGCAGGTATGGCTACACCTTC. Translating gives CATSRDRGGRYGYTF.

This clone has a single count. The genes are TRBV7-9 and TRBJ2-5, with D possibly being TRBD2 (6 bases). Germline lookup yields CDR1 SEHNR and CDR2 FQNEAQ (reference sequence). Trimming left V 6 bases short and J 5 bases short, with 13 bases between. The length of the CDR3 is 13 residues. For the CDR3, the DNA is TGTGCCAGCAGGTCGGGGGTAGGGGAGACCCAGTACTTC. This codes for CASRSGVGETQYF.

The J gene is TRBJ1-1, the V gene TRBV15; D might be TRBD1 (6 bases). CDR1 is LNHNV, CDR2 YYDKDF, per germline (reference sequence). The CDR3 extends over 15 amino acids. Trimming removed 1 base from V and 5 bases from J, with 14 bases in between. The CDR3 DNA reads TGTGCCACCAGCAGAGCTCGAGGGGGAAGGACTGAAGCTTTCTTT. This sequence encodes CATSRARGGRTEAFF.

The CDR3 protein is CASSLSAGTGVYEQYF. In DNA form, the CDR3 reads TGTGCCAGCAGTTTATCGGCCGGGACAGGGGTCTACGAGCAGTACTTC. The chain recombines TRBV27 with TRBJ2-7; 10 bases fit TRBD1. Germline V gives CDR1 MNHEY, CDR2 SMNVEV (reference sequence). This CDR3 has 16 residues. Germline trimming cut 0 bases from V and 3 bases from J; bases unmatched to any gene: 5.

In its sample, this clone was seen once. This chain connects TRBV15 to TRBJ2-7; D remains unclear. Between the trimmed V and J ends, which lost 0 bases and 4 bases, there was a span of 7 bases. CDR1 is LNHNV, CDR2 YYDKDF, per germline (reference sequence). The CDR3 consists of 13 residues. Here the CDR3 reads CATSRDPIYEQYF. The CDR3 DNA follows: TGTGCCACCAGCAGAGATCCCATTTACGAGCAGTACTTC.

The CDR3 sequence: CSVKSSYEQYF. The CDR3 nucleotides read TGCAGCGTTAAATCCAGCTACGAGCAGTACTTC. The chain carries TRBV29-1 and TRBJ2-7; D remains ambiguous. V was pared by 5 bases and J by 3 bases, with 8 bases between. Germline V lookup: CDR1 SQVTM, CDR2 ANQGSEA. CDR3 length equals 11 residues.

The rearrangement joins TRBV5-1 to TRBJ2-1; no clear D gene. V lost 3 bases and J lost 3, with 16 bases in between. The germline V gene has CDR1 SGHRS and CDR2 YFSETQ. The CDR3 runs to 16 residues. In DNA form, the CDR3 reads TGCGCCAGCAGCTCCGAGTCAACGACTGGCTACAATGAGCAGTTCTTC. This gives the protein CASSSESTTGYNEQFF.

The chain combines TRBV27 with TRBJ2-5, with 10 bases matching TRBD2. The CDR3 length is 14 residues. CDR1 is MNHEY and CDR2 is SMNVEV in the germline V gene (reference sequence). With 7 bases clipped from V and 2 bases from J, the junction kept 4 bases outside the gene matches. The chain's CDR3 is CASKPLAGQETQYF. CDR3 nucleotides: TGTGCCAGCAAACCACTAGCGGGGCAAGAGACCCAGTACTTC.

J is TRBJ2-5 and V is TRBV5-8; D not resolved. The V end lost 0 bases, the J end lost 3 bases, and 15 bases lay between the germline ends. In germline, CDR1 is SGHTS, CDR2 YDEGEE. The CDR3 extends over 16 amino acids. CDR3 bases: TGTGCCAGCAGCTTGGGATATGCGCTAGAGGAAGAGACCCAGTACTTC. Translated: CASSLGYALEEETQYF.

This chain connects TRBV6-1 to TRBJ2-3; D is uncertain. CDR3 length equals 10 residues. V was shortened by 6 bases and J by 6 bases, with 4 bases between the two germline ends. The germline V gene encodes CDR1 MNHNS and CDR2 SASEGT. CDR3 protein: CASRWDTQYF. The DNA for the CDR3 is TGTGCCAGCAGGTGGGATACGCAGTATTTT.

This rearrangement joins TRBV2 to TRBJ1-1; D remains unclear. The CDR3 is 15 residues long. The germline CDR1 and CDR2 sequences are SNHLY and FYNNEI. V dropped 1 base and J dropped 2 bases, with 11 bases sitting between them. The CDR3 nucleotides read TGTGCCAGCAGTGAAGAGGTGGCGGGCAACACTGAAGCTTTCTTT. Translation: CASSEEVAGNTEAFF.

The gene calls are TRBV14 and TRBJ2-5; 10 bases agree with TRBD2. The CDR3 sequence is 20 residues long. Germline CDR1 SGHDN, CDR2 FVKESK. Trimming took 4 bases from V and 0 from J; bases not matched to a gene: 17. In nucleotides, the CDR3 is TGTGCCAGCAGCCTACCACCTAGCGGGGGAAACCATTTGTACCAAGAGACCCAGTACTTC. Encoded protein: CASSLPPSGGNHLYQETQYF.

This chain joins TRBV7-8 and TRBJ2-7, with 11 bases aligning to TRBD2. V gave up 1 base and J gave up 3 bases; unmatched junction bases: 2. The CDR3 has 15 amino acids. Germline V gene data show CDR1 as SGHVS and CDR2 as FQNEAQ. The CDR3 coding sequence is TGTGCCAGCAGCTTAGTACTAGCGGGAGACTACGAGCAGTACTTC. This encodes CASSLVLAGDYEQYF.